The T cell receptor (beta chain) under discussion was sequenced for a study of blood T cell repertoires in COVID-19. Between the trimmed V and J ends, which lost 3 bases and 8 bases, there was a span of 7 bases. The CDR3 length is 11 residues. Germline V gene sequence: CDR1 LGHDT, CDR2 YNNKEL (reference sequence). This clone was seen more than once but under ten times. The method was immunoSEQ multiplex PCR; TCRdb's version includes in-frame clones alone and lacks a portion of them. Of some 250,000 clones in the sample, over 65% are singletons; the top ten hold about 3.5%. This sequence was found in an elderly woman with acute or convalescent COVID-19. The sequencing input was peripheral blood. The gene calls are TRBV3-1 (or the pseudogene TRBV3-2) and TRBJ1-2; D call uncertain. The CDR3 coding sequence is TGTGCCAGCAGCCAGAGGGAAGGCTACACCTTC. It yields the protein CASSQREGYTF.